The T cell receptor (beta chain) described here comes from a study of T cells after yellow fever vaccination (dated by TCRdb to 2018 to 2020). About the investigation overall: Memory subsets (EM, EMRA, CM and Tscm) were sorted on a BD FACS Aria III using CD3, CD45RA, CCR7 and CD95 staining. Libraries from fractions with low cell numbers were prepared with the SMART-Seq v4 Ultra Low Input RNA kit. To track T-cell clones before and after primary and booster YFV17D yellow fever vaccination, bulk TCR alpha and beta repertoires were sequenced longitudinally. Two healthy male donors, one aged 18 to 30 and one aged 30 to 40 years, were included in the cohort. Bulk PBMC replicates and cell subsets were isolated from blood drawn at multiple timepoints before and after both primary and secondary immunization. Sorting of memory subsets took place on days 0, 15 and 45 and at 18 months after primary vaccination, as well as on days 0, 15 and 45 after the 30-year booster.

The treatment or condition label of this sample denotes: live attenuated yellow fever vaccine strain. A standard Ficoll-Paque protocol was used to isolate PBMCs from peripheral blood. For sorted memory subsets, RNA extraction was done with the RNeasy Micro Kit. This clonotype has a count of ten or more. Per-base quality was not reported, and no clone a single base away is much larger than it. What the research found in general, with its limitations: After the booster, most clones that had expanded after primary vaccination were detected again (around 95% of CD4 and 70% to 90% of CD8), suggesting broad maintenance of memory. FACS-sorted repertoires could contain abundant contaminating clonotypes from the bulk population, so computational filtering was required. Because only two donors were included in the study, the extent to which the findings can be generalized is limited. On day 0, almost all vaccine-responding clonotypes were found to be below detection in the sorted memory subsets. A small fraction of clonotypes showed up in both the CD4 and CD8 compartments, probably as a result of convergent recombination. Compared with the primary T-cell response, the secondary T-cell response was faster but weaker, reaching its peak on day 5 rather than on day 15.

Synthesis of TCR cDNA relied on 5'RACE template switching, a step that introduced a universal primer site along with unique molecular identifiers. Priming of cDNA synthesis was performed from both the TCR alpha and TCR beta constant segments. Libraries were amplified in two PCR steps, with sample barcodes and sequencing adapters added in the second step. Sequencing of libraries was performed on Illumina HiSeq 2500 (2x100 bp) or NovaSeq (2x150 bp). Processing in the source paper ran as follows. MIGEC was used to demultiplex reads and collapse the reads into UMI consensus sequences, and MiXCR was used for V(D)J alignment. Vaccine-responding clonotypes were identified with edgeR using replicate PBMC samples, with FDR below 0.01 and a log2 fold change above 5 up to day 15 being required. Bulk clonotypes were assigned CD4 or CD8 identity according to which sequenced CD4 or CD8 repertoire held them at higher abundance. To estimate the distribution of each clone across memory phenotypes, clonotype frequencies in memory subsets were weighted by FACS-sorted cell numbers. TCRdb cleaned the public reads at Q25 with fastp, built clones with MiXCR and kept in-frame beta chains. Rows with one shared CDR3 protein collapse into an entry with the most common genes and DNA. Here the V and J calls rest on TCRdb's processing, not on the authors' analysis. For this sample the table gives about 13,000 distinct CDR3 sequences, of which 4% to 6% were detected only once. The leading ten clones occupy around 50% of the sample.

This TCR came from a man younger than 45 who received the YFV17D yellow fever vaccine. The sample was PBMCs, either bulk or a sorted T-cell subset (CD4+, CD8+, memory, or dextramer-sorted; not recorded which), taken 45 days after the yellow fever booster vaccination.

DNA sequence: TGTGCCAGCTCACCACCGAGCCCCGGCTACGAGCAGTACTTC. The translation is CASSPPSPGYEQYF. The rearranged chain carries TRBV18 and TRBJ2-7, with no confidently assigned D gene. V is pared back by 0 bases and J by 3 bases, with 9 bases lying between the germline termini. The CDR1 and CDR2 encoded by the germline V gene are KGHSH and LQKENI. The CDR3 sequence holds 14 residues, the cysteine and phenylalanine included. This entry keeps only the CDR3 DNA: 42 bases, framed from base 1.